These 14 T cell receptor beta chains share one sample of origin, sequenced in a study of control samples from healthy donors and cancer patients. TCRdb's copy holds only in-frame clones and misses some; the assay was immunoSEQ multiplex PCR. The sample has around 110,000 clones, over 90% seen once. The sample consisted of blood. The receptors come from a man aged 25 to 40 in good health.

The chain recombines TRBV10-2 with TRBJ1-2; D unresolved. V lost 8 bases to trimming and J lost 0 bases, with 13 bases between them. CDR3 length: 14 amino acids. The V gene's germline CDR1 is WSHSY and CDR2 SAAADI. CDR3 coding DNA: TGCGCCAGCGCTGTTCTAAGTACTAACTATGGCTACACCTTC. Residues: CASAVLSTNYGYTF.

This chain joins TRBV19 and TRBJ2-6; 8 bases are shared with TRBD1. Germline V gene data show CDR1 as LNHDA and CDR2 as SQIVND (reference sequence). The CDR3 length is 20 residues. V lost 2 bases to trimming and J lost 4 bases; unmatched junction nucleotides: 16. Here the CDR3 DNA reads TGTGCCAGTAGTATATCGTCCGGGACAGGAATTTATAGAGGGGCCAACGTCCTGACTTTC. Amino acid sequence: CASSISSGTGIYRGANVLTF.

The rearrangement links TRBV27 to TRBJ1-1, with 7 bases lining up with TRBD1. The CDR3 has 14 amino acids. Germline CDR1 reads MNHEY; CDR2 reads SMNVEV (reference sequence). Trimming took 5 bases from V and 4 from J; bases not matched to a gene: 7. Here the CDR3 reads CASSARGKSTEAFF. CDR3 sequence (DNA): TGTGCCAGCAGTGCCAGGGGGAAGAGCACTGAAGCTTTCTTT.

The J gene is TRBJ1-1, the V gene TRBV6-5; D is uncertain. The V gene's germline CDR1 is MNHEY and CDR2 SVGAGI. V gave up 6 bases and J gave up 0 bases, with 11 bases separating them. The CDR3 covers 14 residues. The CDR3 region is CASRTGGMNTEAFF. CDR3 nucleotides: TGTGCCAGCAGGACGGGAGGGATGAACACTGAAGCTTTCTTT.

The gene calls are TRBV28 and TRBJ2-7; 9 bases line up with TRBD1. The length of the CDR3 is 14 residues. J lost 5 bases, V lost 5 bases, and 7 bases had no gene match. The germline V gene has CDR1 MDHEN and CDR2 SYDVKM. The CDR3 here is CASSTRDRVHEQYF. CDR3 in DNA: TGTGCCAGCAGTACCCGGGACAGGGTCCACGAGCAGTACTTC.

This chain joins TRBV7-2 and TRBJ2-7; TRBD2 agrees at 7 bases. Germline trimming cut 2 bases from V and 4 bases from J; bases unmatched to any gene: 14. CDR3 size: 17 residues. Germline assignment: CDR1 SGHTA and CDR2 FQGNSA. The CDR3 coding sequence is TGTGCCAGCAGCTTACTACATGGGGGGGTAATAGGTTACGAGCAGTACTTC. Translating gives CASSLLHGGVIGYEQYF.

The rearrangement uses TRBV28 and TRBJ2-5; 13 bases are a match to TRBD2. V was pared by 3 bases and J by 2 bases, with 9 bases of the junction left unmatched. Per germline, CDR1 MDHEN and CDR2 SYDVKM. This CDR3 region has 18 residues. Here the CDR3 DNA reads TGTGCCAGCAGTTTGACTAGCGGGGGGACGTCGCGTCAAGAGACCCAGTACTTC. Its translation is CASSLTSGGTSRQETQYF.

The J gene is TRBJ2-5, the V gene TRBV18; possible D gene TRBD1, 6 bases. Per germline, CDR1 KGHSH and CDR2 LQKENI. The CDR3 consists of 14 residues. The V end lost 10 bases, the J end lost 2 bases, and 17 bases lay between the germline ends. CDR3 amino acids: CANRQDSSQETQYF. The CDR3, as DNA: TGTGCCAACCGACAGGACAGTTCGCAAGAGACCCAGTACTTC.

The chain recombines TRBV27 with TRBJ1-1; no definite D call. This CDR3 is built from 13 residues. V gave up 11 bases and J gave up 6 bases, with 19 bases separating them. Per germline, CDR1 MNHEY and CDR2 SMNVEV (reference sequence). The CDR3 region is CASKPHMWAEAFF. Written as DNA, the CDR3 is TGTGCCTCTAAGCCCCACATGTGGGCTGAAGCTTTCTTT.

V is TRBV5-5 and J is TRBJ2-7; TRBD2 matches at 7 bases. Germline V gives CDR1 SGHKS, CDR2 YYEKEE (reference sequence). This CDR3 region has 14 residues. V trimming: 0 bases; J trimming: 6 bases; junction bases outside the gene matches: 6. CDR3 bases: TGTGCCAGCAGCTTGGAGCTCGGGGGGTCCGAGCAGTACGTC. Translated, it gives CASSLELGGSEQYV.

This clone was seen a single time. The chain links TRBV18 to TRBJ1-2; D remains unclear. V gave up 5 bases and J gave up 8 bases, with 18 bases separating them. This CDR3 has 14 residues. Looked up from germline, CDR1 is KGHSH and CDR2 is LQKENI. This CDR3 reads CASSSAGEDGGYTF. The CDR3 bases are TGTGCCAGCTCATCTGCAGGCGAAGATGGGGGCTACACCTTC.

V and J are TRBV7-9 and TRBJ1-2; D is perhaps TRBD1 (6 bases). The V gene lost 4 bases and the J gene lost 5 bases, with 14 bases spanning the gap. Germline V gene lookup returns CDR1 SEHNR and CDR2 FQNEAQ (reference sequence). The CDR3 totals 14 residues. The CDR3 nucleotides read TGTGCCAGCAGCTCGTTCGGGGGCTGGTATGGCTACACCTTC. The encoded protein is CASSSFGGWYGYTF.

The V gene is TRBV7-9, the J gene TRBJ1-1, with D unresolved. Germline V CDR1 and CDR2: SEHNR, FQNEAQ (reference sequence). The CDR3 runs to 12 residues. Deletions cut 0 bases from V and 6 bases from J, with 5 bases between. CDR3 in DNA: TGTGCCAGCAGCTTAGCTGGAGCTGAAGCTTTCTTT. It translates to CASSLAGAEAFF.

To note about this clone: The germline gene is not matched at one end of the junction; a read error may be the cause. This rearrangement joins TRBV7-6 to TRBJ2-2; the match to TRBD1 covers 9 bases. The CDR3 consists of 11 residues. Per germline, CDR1 SGHVS and CDR2 FNYEAQ. CDR3: CASSRQGGAVF. CDR3 DNA: TGTGCCAGCAGCCGACAGGGGGGAGCTGTTTTT.